This record looks at one TCR beta chain sequence and its context. Its antigen is as yet unknown. The table came from immunoSEQ multiplex PCR; TCRdb's copy has only in-frame clones and leaves some out. The sample records more than 900,000 clones, approximately 80% being singletons. The record originates from a study of shared clonotypes between healthy human individuals. Study conclusions and caveats: The study found about 4.6% of naive CD4 clonotypes shared across four donors.

The germline gives CDR1 SGHRS, CDR2 YFSETQ. V shed 3 bases, J shed 2 bases, and the junction held 8 bases outside the gene matches. The CDR3 has 16 amino acids. Adult donors, all healthy and HIV-negative, had no recent acute infections or vaccinations. Investigators divided CD4+ cells into CD45RA+ naive and CD45RA-negative memory subsets. Material: memory CD4+ T cells from PBMCs. Regarding subset: CD45RA-negative fraction. V usage is TRBV5-1 and J usage is TRBJ1-3, with 7 bases that match TRBD1. This clonotype originated in a man in his late teens or twenties in good health. Some clones in this sample may be carry-over from other donors' samples. CDR3 region: CASSWDSQGAGNTIYF. DNA for the CDR3: TGCGCCAGCAGCTGGGACTCCCAGGGGGCTGGAAACACCATATATTTT.